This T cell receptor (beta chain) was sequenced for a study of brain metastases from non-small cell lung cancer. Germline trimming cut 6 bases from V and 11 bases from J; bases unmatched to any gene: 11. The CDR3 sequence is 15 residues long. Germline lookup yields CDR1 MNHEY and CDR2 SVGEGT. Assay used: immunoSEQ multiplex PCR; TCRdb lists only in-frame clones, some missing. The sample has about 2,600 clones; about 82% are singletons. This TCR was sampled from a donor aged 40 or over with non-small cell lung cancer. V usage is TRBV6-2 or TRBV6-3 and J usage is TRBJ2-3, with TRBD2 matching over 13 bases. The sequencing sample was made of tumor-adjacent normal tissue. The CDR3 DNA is TGTGCCAGCAGCCAAACTAGCGGGGGGGCCGGTGGGCAGTATTTT. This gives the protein CASSQTSGGAGGQYF.